This T cell receptor (beta chain) came from a study of T cell repertoires in cytomegalovirus infection. Using its own MiXCR run on the reads, TCRdb lists one record per CDR3 protein. Of about 530,000 distinct CDR3 sequences detected, about 30% appear once; the ten largest clones hold less than 15%. Comments on this clonotype: The antigen remains unidentified.

Study conclusions and caveats: Summed frequency of public TCR beta families distinguished CMV carriers with the relevant HLA.

This CDR3 is built from 15 residues. The germline V gene has CDR1 SGHTA and CDR2 FQGNSA. Losses at the gene ends were 7 bases for V and 9 bases for J; bases not matched to a gene: 10. The sequencing input was PBMCs. The receptor's source is a human donor in good health (CMV status not recorded). Some clones in this sample may be carry-over from other donors' samples. The chain carries TRBV7-2 and TRBJ2-1; 12 bases are a match to TRBD2. CDR3 residues: CASTPLAGGQVEQFF. CDR3 DNA: TGTGCCAGCACCCCCCTAGCGGGAGGGCAGGTTGAGCAGTTCTTC.